This T cell receptor (beta chain) derives from a study of response to subunit inactivated influenza vaccine. Study-level points and caveats: The authors suggested that few new T cells are recruited per seasonal influenza vaccination.

TCRdb reprocessed the RT-PCR reads with MiXCR, giving one entry per CDR3 protein. The sample records 150,000 to 200,000 distinct CDR3 sequences, about 9.3% being singletons. This clonotype was seen at least ten times. Its specificity is not known. CDR3 size: 13 residues. Trimming cost V 6 bases and J 6 bases; bases outside gene matches: 5. The germline V gene has CDR1 SQVTM and CDR2 ANQGSEA. This clonotype originated in a man over 45 who received an inactivated influenza vaccine. Source: non-naive T cells sorted from PBMCs, taken on the day of vaccination. The genes are TRBV29-1 and TRBJ1-6, with TRBD1 identical over 7 bases. The CDR3 loop reads CSVRTGFNSPLHF. The DNA of the CDR3 is TGCAGCGTCCGGACAGGTTTTAATTCACCCCTCCACTTT. The variable domain in full, with the rest retrieved from reference TRBV29-1 and TRBJ1-6, is SAVISQKPSRDICQRGTSLTIQCQVDSQVTMMFWYRQQPGQSLTLIATANQGSEATYESGFVIDKFPISRPNLTFSTLTVSNMSPEDSSIYLCSVRTGFNSPLHFGNGTRLTVT.